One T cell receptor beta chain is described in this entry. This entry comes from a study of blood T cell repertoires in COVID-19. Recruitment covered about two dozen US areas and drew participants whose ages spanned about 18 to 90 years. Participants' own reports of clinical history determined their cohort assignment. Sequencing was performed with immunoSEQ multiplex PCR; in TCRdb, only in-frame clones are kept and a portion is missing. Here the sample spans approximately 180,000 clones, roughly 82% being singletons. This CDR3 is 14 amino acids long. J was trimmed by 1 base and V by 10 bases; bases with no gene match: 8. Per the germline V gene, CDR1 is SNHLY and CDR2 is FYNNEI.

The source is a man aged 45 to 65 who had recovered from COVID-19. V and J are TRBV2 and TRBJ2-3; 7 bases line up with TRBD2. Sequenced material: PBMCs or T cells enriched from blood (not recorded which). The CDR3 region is CATQTRGGTDTQYF. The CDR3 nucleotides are TGTGCCACCCAGACCCGGGGGGGCACAGATACGCAGTATTTT.